The 21 T cell receptor beta chains in this list originate from one sample, sequenced in a study of blood T cells in healthy people across ages. For the second PCR, which ran for 7 to 11 cycles, a sample-barcoded 5' primer and a J-beta primer mix were used. Each CDR3 protein is one row after TCRdb ran MiXCR on the 5' RACE reads. The sample lists approximately 690,000 distinct CDR3 sequences; approximately 59% were seen once. The sequencing sample was made of blood. The receptors shown here come from a man aged 55 to 70 in good health.

The chain links TRBV3-1 to TRBJ2-1; 8 bases fit TRBD2. The V gene end was trimmed by 1 base and the J gene end by 6 bases; junction bases not matched to a gene: 8. CDR3 size: 16 residues. In germline, CDR1 is LGHDT, CDR2 YNNKEL (reference sequence). Here the CDR3 reads CASSQGIGGAFNEQFF. The CDR3 DNA follows: TGTGCCAGCAGCCAAGGAATCGGGGGGGCCTTCAATGAGCAGTTCTTC.

The CDR3 DNA is TGCGCCAGCAGCGTGGCCGGCCCTGAAGAGACCCAGTACTTC. It yields the protein CASSVAGPEETQYF. The chain uses TRBV5-1 and TRBJ2-5; D is uncertain. CDR1 is SGHRS, CDR2 YFSETQ, per germline. The V gene lost 4 bases and the J gene lost 3 bases, with 13 bases spanning the gap. This CDR3 has 14 amino acids.

In this sample, this clonotype turned up many times. The chain carries TRBV20-1 and TRBJ1-1; the D is unclear. Trimming took off 0 bases at V and 1 base at J, with 9 bases between the two ends. This CDR3 region has 14 residues. Germline CDR1 DFQATT, CDR2 SNEGSKA (reference sequence). DNA of the CDR3: TGCAGTGCTAGAGACCCCCGAGGGAACACTGAAGCTTTCTTT. This sequence encodes CSARDPRGNTEAFF.

This clonotype has more than one count but fewer than ten. V is TRBV3-1 and J is TRBJ2-5, with D perhaps given as TRBD1 or TRBD2 (6 bases each). Between the trimmed V and J ends, which lost 4 bases and 1 base, there was a span of 16 bases. There are 16 residues in the CDR3. Germline-derived CDR1 and CDR2 are LGHDT and YNNKEL (reference sequence). For the CDR3, the DNA is TGTGCCAGCAGCCTGCCCCTGGGGGGCGGCCAAGAGACCCAGTACTTC. Residues: CASSLPLGGGQETQYF.

This chain uses TRBV5-1 with TRBJ2-7; 7 nucleotides align to TRBD1. J was trimmed by 3 bases and V by 4 bases; bases with no gene match: 7. Germline V gene data show CDR1 as SGHRS and CDR2 as YFSETQ. The CDR3 contains 14 residues. The CDR3 nucleotides are TGCGCCAGCAGCCAGAGACAGGGTATCTACGAGCAGTACTTC. It codes for CASSQRQGIYEQYF.

V gene TRBV7-9 combines with J gene TRBJ2-1; a weak D match, TRBD2 (6 bases). CDR1 and CDR2 from the germline V gene are SEHNR and FQNEAQ (reference sequence). The CDR3 extends over 15 amino acids. Trimming stripped 4 bases from V and 6 bases from J, with 16 bases between. The DNA for the CDR3 is TGTGCCAGCAGCTCGACCGGGACTGGCCCCAATGAGCAGTTCTTC. This translates into CASSSTGTGPNEQFF.

Remarks on this clonotype: One junction end disagrees with the germline gene, perhaps due to a read error. The chain is built from TRBV18 and TRBJ1-2; D gene ambiguous. This CDR3 is 13 amino acids long. Germline CDR1 reads KGHSH; CDR2 reads LQKENI. The chain's CDR3 is CANSPREDRGYTF. CDR3 DNA: TGTGCCAACTCACCAAGGGAGGACCGAGGCTACACCTTC.

This chain uses TRBV20-1 with TRBJ2-3, with D possibly matching TRBD2 (7 bases). V was clipped by 5 bases and J by 3 bases, with 18 bases between them. The CDR3 is 15 amino acids. The V gene's germline CDR1 is DFQATT and CDR2 SNEGSKA (reference sequence). CDR3 in DNA: TGCAGTGCTGCCGATTGGGGGGGGGCGACAGATACGCAGTATTTT. Its translation is CSAADWGGATDTQYF.

The CDR3 loop reads CASSLRLAQTEQFF. CDR3 nucleotide sequence: TGTGCCAGCAGCTTAAGACTAGCCCAGACTGAGCAGTTCTTC. This chain joins TRBV7-8 and TRBJ2-1; 7 nucleotides align to TRBD2. The CDR3 loop spans 14 amino acids. CDR1 and CDR2 from the germline V gene are SGHVS and FQNEAQ. Losses at the gene ends were 2 bases for V and 9 bases for J; bases not matched to a gene: 7.

The chain uses TRBV29-1 and TRBJ2-7; D perhaps matches TRBD1 (6 bases). Trimming removed 7 bases from V and 2 bases from J, with 18 bases in between. This CDR3 contains 14 residues. Looked up from germline, CDR1 is SQVTM and CDR2 is ANQGSEA. The CDR3 DNA follows: TGCAGCGCTACCCAGGCACAGGGTACCTACGAGCAGTACTTC. Its protein is CSATQAQGTYEQYF.

V and J are TRBV5-1 and TRBJ1-1, with D hard to call. The V end was cut by 1 base, the J end by 1 base, with 8 bases between. Germline V gene data show CDR1 as SGHRS and CDR2 as YFSETQ. The CDR3 covers 14 residues. The CDR3 nucleotides read TGCGCCAGCAGCTTGACAGACCAGAACACTGAAGCTTTCTTT. Its translation: CASSLTDQNTEAFF.

J is TRBJ1-2 and V is TRBV27; TRBD1 is a possible D gene (5 bases). Germline CDR1 MNHEY, CDR2 SMNVEV (reference sequence). Trimming removed 7 bases from V and 8 bases from J, with 20 bases in between. This CDR3 is built from 14 residues. The CDR3 loop reads CASTIRQGDSGYTF. The CDR3 coding sequence is TGTGCCAGCACTATTCGGCAGGGAGATTCCGGCTACACCTTC.

The V call is TRBV6-1, the J call TRBJ1-1; 10 bases agree with TRBD1. Germline loops: CDR1 MNHNS, CDR2 SASEGT. CDR3 size: 15 residues. V dropped 4 bases and J dropped 3; count of bases not matched to a gene: 5. CDR3: CASSVDRGQDTEAFF. In DNA form, the CDR3 reads TGTGCCAGCAGTGTAGACAGGGGGCAGGACACTGAAGCTTTCTTT.

V usage is TRBV11-2 and J usage is TRBJ2-1; the D is unclear. From germline, CDR1 is SGHAT and CDR2 FQNNGV. CDR3 length: 14 residues. Trimming pared 8 bases from V and 0 bases from J, leaving 11 bases between. The CDR3 nucleotides read TGTGCCAGCGGCCACGCTAGCTCCTACAATGAGCAGTTCTTC. Translated: CASGHASSYNEQFF.

V usage is TRBV3-1 and J usage is TRBJ1-4; maybe TRBD1 (6 bases). Trimming cost V 8 bases and J 6 bases, with 13 bases left between them. The CDR3 spans 13 residues. Germline loops: CDR1 LGHDT, CDR2 YNNKEL (reference sequence). Here the CDR3 DNA reads TGTGCCAGCTACGGGACACGGGATGAAAAACTGTTTTTT. Amino acids: CASYGTRDEKLFF.

This clonotype turned up a few times. The rearrangement joins TRBV18 to TRBJ2-1; tentatively, D is TRBD1 (5 bases). The germline V gene encodes CDR1 KGHSH and CDR2 LQKENI. The CDR3 loop spans 16 amino acids. V gave up 0 bases and J gave up 0 bases, with 9 bases separating them. CDR3 nucleotides: TGTGCCAGCTCACCACCTCGACAGAGCTCCTACAATGAGCAGTTCTTC. Its translation: CASSPPRQSSYNEQFF.

The rearrangement joins TRBV11-3 to TRBJ1-2, with D hard to call. The CDR3 is 12 amino acids. Germline CDR1 SGHNT, CDR2 YENEEA. Trimming cost V 5 bases and J 6 bases, with 10 bases left between them. CDR3 DNA sequence: TGTGCCAGCAGCCAGAGTGGGGATGGCTACACCTTC. It yields the protein CASSQSGDGYTF.

This clonotype was found a few times. The chain carries TRBV4-2 and TRBJ1-6; TRBD1 aligns across 7 bases. This CDR3 comprises 16 residues. With 1 base clipped from V and 0 bases from J, the junction kept 0 bases outside the gene matches. Germline CDR1 reads LGHNA; CDR2 reads YNFKEQ. The CDR3 is CASSQGDSSYNSPLHF. The CDR3 nucleotides read TGTGCCAGCAGCCAAGGGGACAGCTCCTATAATTCACCCCTCCACTTT.

The CDR3 DNA reads as TGCGCCAGCAGCGCCCAAGGACAGGGTGGTAATGAAAAACTGTTTTTT. Amino acid sequence: CASSAQGQGGNEKLFF. The gene calls are TRBV5-1 and TRBJ1-4; TRBD1 matches at 8 bases. The V and J ends lost 4 bases and 4 bases, in that order; junction bases with no gene match: 9. Germline V lookup: CDR1 SGHRS, CDR2 YFSETQ. There are 16 residues in the CDR3.

V is TRBV5-1 and J is TRBJ1-4, with D possibly TRBD1 on 6 matching bases. V was cut by 0 bases and J by 2 bases, with 17 bases left in between. Germline CDR1 is SGHRS and CDR2 is YFSETQ. The CDR3 contains 18 residues. The CDR3, as DNA: TGCGCCAGCAGCTTGGCGGGAGTTACAGGGAGCACTAATGAAAAACTGTTTTTT. Translated, it gives CASSLAGVTGSTNEKLFF.

V is TRBV3-1 and J is TRBJ2-5; D uncertain. Germline lookup yields CDR1 LGHDT and CDR2 YNNKEL (reference sequence). The CDR3 has 14 amino acids. Trimming stripped 4 bases from V and 2 bases from J, with 11 bases between. The CDR3: CASSRRTRQETQYF. The DNA for the CDR3 is TGTGCCAGCAGCCGCCGGACCCGGCAAGAGACCCAGTACTTC.